A single sample gave rise to the 15 T cell receptor beta chains below, sequenced in a study of blood T cell repertoires in COVID-19. Assay used: immunoSEQ multiplex PCR; TCRdb lists only in-frame clones, some missing. This table has roughly 160,000 clones, approximately 80% appearing once. Sequenced input: peripheral blood. Receptor source: a woman between 55 and 75 years old with acute or convalescent COVID-19.

The chain carries TRBV11-1 and TRBJ1-1; possible D gene TRBD1, 6 bases. There are 14 residues in the CDR3. V gave up 5 bases and J gave up 1 base, with 11 bases separating them. Germline CDR1 is SGHAT and CDR2 is FQDESV (reference sequence). The CDR3 region has the DNA TGTGCCAGCAGCGCCCAGGGGAGGAACACTGAAGCTTTCTTT. As protein: CASSAQGRNTEAFF.

This clone was picked up a small number of times. The chain employs TRBV24-1 and TRBJ2-1, with D uncertain. The CDR3 sequence is 11 residues long. V shed 7 bases and J shed 5 bases, with 5 bases lying between them. Germline V gene data show CDR1 as KGHDR and CDR2 as SFDVKD. CDR3 residues: CATSRDNEQFF. CDR3 bases: TGTGCCACCAGCCGGGACAATGAGCAGTTCTTC.

This clone was seen a few times. The CDR3 bases are TGTGCCAGCAGCCCTGACTTAGTCGCCGGGGAGCTGTTTTTT. This translates into CASSPDLVAGELFF. The chain employs TRBV5-4 and TRBJ2-2; D unresolved. V dropped 4 bases and J dropped 6 bases, with 13 bases sitting between them. Germline CDR1 reads SGHNT; CDR2 reads YYREEE (reference sequence). The CDR3 covers 14 residues.

The gene calls are TRBV6-2 or TRBV6-3 and TRBJ2-1; 9 nucleotides align to TRBD2. This CDR3 has 18 residues. V gave up 2 bases and J gave up 5 bases; unmatched junction bases: 13. Per the germline V gene, CDR1 is MNHEY and CDR2 is SVGEGT. As DNA, the CDR3 is TGTGCCAGCAGTTACCTCTCCCGCCTAGCGGGGATTAACAATGAGCAGTTCTTC. Protein sequence: CASSYLSRLAGINNEQFF.

V is TRBV9 and J is TRBJ2-1; 7 nucleotides align to TRBD2. Unmatched junction bases numbered 5, after V lost 0 bases and J lost 2 bases. This CDR3 comprises 16 residues. Germline V CDR1 and CDR2: SGDLS, YYNGEE. CDR3 sequence (DNA): TGTGCCAGCAGCGTAGGGGAGGGACCAGCCTACAATGAGCAGTTCTTC. Protein sequence: CASSVGEGPAYNEQFF.

The chain links TRBV11-2 to TRBJ1-4; TRBD1 is a possible D gene (6 bases). The CDR3 is 14 amino acids. The germline gives CDR1 SGHAT, CDR2 FQNNGV. V gave up 5 bases and J gave up 4 bases, with 11 bases separating them. CDR3 nucleotide sequence: TGTGCCAGCAGCCAACAGGGTTTTAATGAAAAACTGTTTTTT. Amino acid sequence: CASSQQGFNEKLFF. The full variable domain, completed using reference TRBV11-2 and TRBJ1-4, is EAGVAQSPRYKIIEKRQSVAFWCNPISGHATLYWYQQILGQGPKLLIQFQNNGVVDDSQLPKDRFSAERLKGVDSTLKIQPAKLEDSAVYLCASSQQGFNEKLFFGSGTQLSVL.

This clone occurred many times. The chain uses TRBV5-6 and TRBJ1-2, with D uncertain. The V and J ends lost 0 bases and 7 bases respectively, with 4 bases between them. In germline, CDR1 is SGHDT, CDR2 YYEEEE. The CDR3 has 11 residues. The CDR3 DNA is TGTGCCAGCAGCTTGGTATCTGGCTACACCTTC. Protein sequence: CASSLVSGYTF.

The chain employs TRBV4-2 and TRBJ1-2; D may be TRBD1 (6 bases). The CDR3 totals 14 residues. Germline V CDR1 and CDR2: LGHNA, YNFKEQ. Trimming removed 5 bases at V and 7 bases at J, with 17 bases between. CDR3 in amino acids: CASSLTGVGGGYTF. CDR3 in DNA: TGTGCCAGCAGCTTGACCGGGGTAGGGGGTGGCTACACCTTC.

The chain employs TRBV6-2 or TRBV6-3 and TRBJ2-5; 7 positions match TRBD2. Germline CDR1 is MNHEY and CDR2 is SVGEGT. This CDR3 is 15 amino acids long. Unmatched junction bases numbered 5, after V lost 2 bases and J lost 2 bases. CDR3 amino acids: CASSYRGLVQETQYF. In DNA, the CDR3 is TGTGCCAGCAGTTACCGTGGACTAGTTCAAGAGACCCAGTACTTC.

Comments on this clone: The junction departs from the called germline gene at one end, perhaps through a read error. CDR3 sequence reads: CAVLTGLGGF. The CDR3 nucleotides read TGTGCCGTCCTTACCGGACTTGGTGGCTTC. The rearrangement links TRBV3-1 (or the pseudogene TRBV3-2) to TRBJ2-4; D might be TRBD2 (5 bases). Germline loops: CDR1 LGHDT, CDR2 YNNKEL (reference sequence). This CDR3 region has 10 residues.

J is TRBJ1-2 and V is TRBV18; TRBD1 agrees at 7 bases. CDR1 and CDR2 (germline): KGHSH, LQKENI. This CDR3 contains 17 residues. With 4 bases clipped from V and 3 bases from J, the junction kept 14 bases outside the gene matches. CDR3 nucleotides: TGTGCCAGCTCACGCCAAGGACAGGCACGCTACGACTATGGCTACACCTTC. Amino acids: CASSRQGQARYDYGYTF.

The chain uses TRBV6-2 or TRBV6-3 and TRBJ2-7; a possible D gene is TRBD2 (6 bases). The CDR3 covers 15 residues. Germline CDR1 reads MNHEY; CDR2 reads SVGEGT. With 6 bases removed from V and 0 bases from J, the gap between germline ends came to 15 bases. The CDR3 loop is CASSIRGRSSYEQYF. CDR3 nucleotide sequence: TGTGCCAGCAGCATACGGGGGAGGAGCTCCTACGAGCAGTACTTC.

Only one count was recorded for this clone. V gene TRBV20-1 combines with J gene TRBJ1-1; no firm D call. The germline V gene has CDR1 DFQATT and CDR2 SNEGSKA (reference sequence). Trimming cost V 5 bases and J 2 bases, with 6 bases left between them. This CDR3 contains 11 residues. The DNA for the CDR3 is TGCAGTGCTCAATCCAACACTGAAGCTTTCTTT. It specifies CSAQSNTEAFF.

This clone was observed a few times. V and J are TRBV2 and TRBJ2-3; D possibly corresponds to TRBD2 (6 bases). CDR3 length: 15 amino acids. Trimming left V 5 bases short and J 2 bases short, with 14 bases between. The germline CDR1 and CDR2 sequences are SNHLY and FYNNEI. This CDR3 reads CASSLMAGITDTQYF. Written as DNA, the CDR3 is TGTGCCAGCAGTCTAATGGCGGGGATCACAGATACGCAGTATTTT.

The genes are TRBV6-5 and TRBJ1-3; a weak D match, TRBD1 (5 bases). CDR1 MNHEY and CDR2 SVGAGI come from the germline V gene. The ends were cut back, 4 bases at V and 2 bases at J, with 15 bases in the middle. The CDR3 contains 16 residues. The CDR3 DNA follows: TGTGCCAGCAGTTCCCTCCCGGGGGGGGCTGGAAACACCATATATTTT. It translates to CASSSLPGGAGNTIYF.